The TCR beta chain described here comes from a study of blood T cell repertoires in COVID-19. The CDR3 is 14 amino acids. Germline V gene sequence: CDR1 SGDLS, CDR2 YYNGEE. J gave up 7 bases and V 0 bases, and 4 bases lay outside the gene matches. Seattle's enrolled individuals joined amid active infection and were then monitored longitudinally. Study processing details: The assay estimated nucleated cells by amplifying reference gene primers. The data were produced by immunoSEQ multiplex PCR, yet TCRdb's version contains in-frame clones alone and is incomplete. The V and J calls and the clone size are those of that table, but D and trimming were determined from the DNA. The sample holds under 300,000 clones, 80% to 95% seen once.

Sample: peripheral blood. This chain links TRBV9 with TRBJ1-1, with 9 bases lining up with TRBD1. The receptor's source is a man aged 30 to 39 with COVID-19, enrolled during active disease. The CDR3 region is CASSVETGGSEAFF. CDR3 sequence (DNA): TGTGCCAGCAGCGTAGAAACAGGGGGCAGTGAAGCTTTCTTT.